A single sample is the source of the 27 T cell receptor beta chains below, sequenced in a study of blood T cell repertoires in COVID-19. Using immunoSEQ multiplex PCR, the repertoire was profiled, and TCRdb retains in-frame clones only, with some absent. The sample records around 190,000 clones, roughly 84% being singletons. Material: PBMCs or T cells enriched from blood (not recorded which). The receptor source for this set is a woman aged 30 to 39 who had been exposed to COVID-19.

V usage is TRBV24-1 and J usage is TRBJ2-3; 7 bases are a match to TRBD2. There are 17 residues in the CDR3. V was clipped by 4 bases and J by 4 bases; unmatched bases: 13. Germline loops: CDR1 KGHDR, CDR2 SFDVKD. CDR3 residues: CATSDPTSPQSADTQYF. In DNA form, the CDR3 reads TGTGCCACCAGTGACCCGACTAGCCCGCAAAGCGCAGATACGCAGTATTTT.

The chain links TRBV6-5 to TRBJ1-4, with D maybe TRBD1 (5 bases). Germline values: CDR1 MNHEY, CDR2 SVGAGI. The CDR3 is 14 residues long. Trimming took 5 bases from V and 8 from J, leaving 15 bases between them. CDR3 sequence reads: CASSRGGTEEKLFF. Written as DNA, the CDR3 is TGTGCCAGCAGTAGGGGAGGGACGGAGGAAAAACTGTTTTTT.

This chain links TRBV7-9 with TRBJ1-2; D not certain. Germline CDR1 is SEHNR and CDR2 is FQNEAQ (reference sequence). Trimming removed 5 bases at V and 4 bases at J, with 14 bases between. There are 14 residues in the CDR3. This CDR3 is CASSGLLTGYGYTF. CDR3 bases: TGTGCCAGCAGCGGTCTCCTAACGGGCTATGGCTACACCTTC.

This clone was found once. CDR3 in DNA: TGCAGCGTTGAAGACGAAGACAGGGGTGAAAAACTGTTTTTT. It encodes CSVEDEDRGEKLFF. The genes are TRBV29-1 and TRBJ1-4; TRBD1 matches at 8 bases. Germline V gene data show CDR1 as SQVTM and CDR2 as ANQGSEA. The CDR3 is 14 amino acids. With V trimmed by 0 bases and J by 7 bases, 4 bases remained unmatched.

The rearrangement uses TRBV9 and TRBJ1-6; the match to TRBD1 covers 7 bases. The CDR3 runs 16 residues. CDR1 and CDR2 (germline): SGDLS, YYNGEE. V shed 1 base, J shed 4 bases, and the junction held 5 bases outside the gene matches. CDR3 sequence: CASSVRDRAYNSPLHF. CDR3 bases: TGTGCCAGCAGCGTAAGAGACAGGGCGTATAATTCACCCCTCCACTTT.

The gene calls are TRBV5-6 and TRBJ2-2; TRBD1 aligns across 8 bases. Germline V CDR1 and CDR2: SGHDT, YYEEEE. J lost 8 bases, V lost 4 bases, and 22 bases had no gene match. The CDR3 has 19 amino acids. CDR3 coding DNA: TGTGCCAGCAGCCCCGTCCCGGGACAGGCCAAACGAGGACAAGGGGAGCTGTTTTTT. Translated, it gives CASSPVPGQAKRGQGELFF.

This rearrangement joins TRBV7-6 to TRBJ2-7, with a weak D call TRBD2 (6 bases). The germline V gene encodes CDR1 SGHVS and CDR2 FNYEAQ. This CDR3 spans 16 amino acids. V gave up 5 bases and J gave up 7 bases, with 24 bases separating them. The CDR3 sequence is CASSGLMTAGPGEQYF. The CDR3 DNA follows: TGTGCCAGCAGCGGACTTATGACAGCGGGTCCGGGGGAGCAGTACTTC.

This chain joins TRBV11-2 and TRBJ1-5; 7 bases agree with TRBD1. Germline trimming cut 4 bases from V and 1 base from J; bases unmatched to any gene: 1. Germline loops: CDR1 SGHAT, CDR2 FQNNGV. CDR3 length equals 14 residues. CDR3 sequence (DNA): TGTGCCAGCAGCTCACAGGGGAGCAATCAGCCCCAGCATTTT. Translation gives CASSSQGSNQPQHF.

The chain carries TRBV7-2 and TRBJ2-5; 7 bases line up with TRBD2. This CDR3 is 16 amino acids long. V shed 4 bases, J shed 1 base, and the junction held 9 bases outside the gene matches. Per germline, CDR1 SGHTA and CDR2 FQGNSA. The CDR3 DNA reads TGTGCCAGCAGCTGGGGAGGGGTGGGGGTCCAAGAGACCCAGTACTTC. Translation gives CASSWGGVGVQETQYF.

This clone was detected once. This sequence joins TRBV2 and TRBJ1-2, with 7 bases aligning to TRBD1. The CDR3 extends over 15 amino acids. V lost 7 bases to trimming and J lost 8 bases; unmatched junction nucleotides: 16. Germline CDR1 reads SNHLY; CDR2 reads FYNNEI. The CDR3 spells CASITISTGVGGYTF. In DNA, the CDR3 is TGTGCCAGCATCACCATATCAACAGGGGTTGGGGGCTACACCTTC. Full variable domain (rest looked up from reference TRBV2 and TRBJ1-2): EPEVTQTPSHQVTQMGQEVILRCVPISNHLYFYWYRQILGQKVEFLVSFYNNEISEKSEIFDDQFSVERPDGSNFTLKIRSTKLEDSAMYFCASITISTGVGGYTFGSGTRLTVV.

This clone was recorded a few times. This sequence joins TRBV27 and TRBJ2-5, with D possibly matching TRBD2 (6 bases). V lost 7 bases, J lost 2 bases, and 20 bases lay in between. Germline V gene data show CDR1 as MNHEY and CDR2 as SMNVEV (reference sequence). CDR3 size: 16 residues. In nucleotides, the CDR3 is TGTGCCAGCACCACCGGCGGGGCCGGCAAACAAGAGACCCAGTACTTC. This sequence encodes CASTTGGAGKQETQYF.

V gene TRBV5-5 combines with J gene TRBJ1-1; 10 bases line up with TRBD1. The CDR3 extends over 16 amino acids. Per the germline V gene, CDR1 is SGHKS and CDR2 is YYEKEE (reference sequence). V gave up 6 bases and J gave up 9 bases; unmatched junction bases: 17. The CDR3 DNA follows: TGTGCCAGCACCCTAGGTTGGGACAGGGGACAAGACAAAGCTTTCTTT. It codes for CASTLGWDRGQDKAFF.

V and J are TRBV5-1 and TRBJ1-4, with 7 positions matching TRBD1. CDR1 and CDR2 (germline): SGHRS, YFSETQ. Losses at the gene ends were 2 bases for V and 11 bases for J; bases not matched to a gene: 9. There are 14 residues in the CDR3. The CDR3 loop is CASSLRTGFGKLFF. The DNA of the CDR3 is TGCGCCAGCAGCTTAAGGACAGGTTTTGGTAAACTGTTTTTT.

V usage is TRBV12-3 or TRBV12-4 and J usage is TRBJ1-5; D unclear. This CDR3 has 13 amino acids. The ends were cut back, 1 base at V and 4 bases at J, with 5 bases in the middle. The CDR3 DNA reads TGTGCCAGCAGTTTAGACCGGAATCAGCCCCAGCATTTT. This translates into CASSLDRNQPQHF.

J is TRBJ1-1 and V is TRBV5-6, with 11 bases aligning to TRBD1. The CDR3 sequence is 16 residues long. Germline V gives CDR1 SGHDT, CDR2 YYEEEE. With 4 bases clipped from V and 3 bases from J, the junction kept 8 bases outside the gene matches. CDR3 DNA sequence: TGTGCCAGCAGCCCGGACAGGGGGCTGGTGGACACTGAAGCTTTCTTT. Its protein product is CASSPDRGLVDTEAFF. Full variable domain (missing parts from reference TRBV5-6 and TRBJ1-1): DAGVTQSPTHLIKTRGQQVTLRCSPKSGHDTVSWYQQALGQGPQFIFQYYEEEERQRGNFPDRFSGHQFPNYSSELNVNALLLGDSALYLCASSPDRGLVDTEAFFGQGTRLTVV.

The genes are TRBV4-3 and TRBJ1-1; perhaps TRBD1 as D (5 bases). The length of the CDR3 is 15 residues. V lost 0 bases to trimming and J lost 7 bases, with 15 bases between them. Germline V gene lookup returns CDR1 LGHNA and CDR2 YSLEER. In DNA form, the CDR3 reads TGCGCCAGCAGCCAAGAGTTCCAGGGCTCGGGTGAAGCTTTCTTT. Translation gives CASSQEFQGSGEAFF.

This clone has a single count. The gene calls are TRBV6-2 or TRBV6-3 and TRBJ1-1, with D unclear. The CDR3 covers 14 residues. The germline gives CDR1 MNHEY, CDR2 SVGEGT. V was shortened by 6 bases and J by 3 bases, with 14 bases between the two germline ends. CDR3 amino acids: CASSPPDYYTEAFF. In DNA form, the CDR3 reads TGTGCCAGCAGCCCCCCCGACTATTACACTGAAGCTTTCTTT.

The rearrangement links TRBV2 to TRBJ1-1; D gene unclear. Germline CDR1 SNHLY, CDR2 FYNNEI. The CDR3 has 15 amino acids. V was clipped by 2 bases and J by 1 base, with 11 bases between them. The CDR3 sequence: CASSEFTITNTEAFF. Written as DNA, the CDR3 is TGTGCCAGCAGTGAATTTACAATAACGAACACTGAAGCTTTCTTT.

The chain recombines TRBV11-2 with TRBJ2-3, with 8 bases fitting TRBD2. The V and J ends lost 1 base and 5 bases, in that order; junction bases with no gene match: 8. Per the germline V gene, CDR1 is SGHAT and CDR2 is FQNNGV. CDR3 length equals 16 residues. CDR3 region: CASSLAQRGKGDTQYF. As DNA, the CDR3 is TGTGCCAGCAGCTTAGCCCAGCGGGGGAAAGGAGATACGCAGTATTTT.

This chain uses TRBV9 with TRBJ2-7; the match to TRBD1 covers 7 bases. Germline lookup yields CDR1 SGDLS and CDR2 YYNGEE. This CDR3 contains 15 residues. Losses at the gene ends were 0 bases for V and 3 bases for J; bases not matched to a gene: 6. Here the CDR3 DNA reads TGTGCCAGCAGCGTAGAAGGGACAGCTTACTACGAGCAGTACTTC. This gives the protein CASSVEGTAYYEQYF.

This clone was picked up one time. The J gene is TRBJ1-5, the V gene TRBV19, with 10 bases identical to TRBD1. Trimming cost V 5 bases and J 6 bases; bases outside gene matches: 7. This CDR3 is built from 15 residues. Germline V lookup: CDR1 LNHDA, CDR2 SQIVND (reference sequence). CDR3 sequence (DNA): TGTGCCAGTAGTTTCCCCGGACAGGGGGGTCAGCCCCAGCATTTT. The encoded protein is CASSFPGQGGQPQHF.

V gene TRBV19 combines with J gene TRBJ1-2; D possibly corresponds to TRBD1 (5 bases). Germline V gives CDR1 LNHDA, CDR2 SQIVND (reference sequence). V lost 7 bases, J lost 8 bases, and 14 bases lay in between. The CDR3 covers 12 residues. DNA for the CDR3: TGTGCCAGTACGGGGGATTTGGAGGGCTACACCTTC. Encoded protein: CASTGDLEGYTF.

This rearrangement joins TRBV7-8 to TRBJ2-7, with 8 nucleotides matching TRBD1. V was pared by 5 bases and J by 3 bases, with 6 bases of the junction left unmatched. Germline CDR1 and CDR2: SGHVS and FQNEAQ. This CDR3 has 14 residues. The CDR3 DNA sequence: TGTGCCAGCAGCACGGCGGGACAGGACTACGAGCAGTACTTC. This encodes CASSTAGQDYEQYF.

The chain carries TRBV5-6 and TRBJ2-5; 13 bases are shared with TRBD2. Trimming took 4 bases from V and 3 from J; bases not matched to a gene: 3. CDR1 is SGHDT, CDR2 YYEEEE, per germline. This CDR3 is built from 15 residues. CDR3 coding DNA: TGTGCCAGCAGCGCCGGACTAGCGGGGGAAGAGACCCAGTACTTC. It is translated as CASSAGLAGEETQYF. Combining the CDR3 with reference TRBV5-6 and TRBJ2-5 gives the whole variable domain DAGVTQSPTHLIKTRGQQVTLRCSPKSGHDTVSWYQQALGQGPQFIFQYYEEEERQRGNFPDRFSGHQFPNYSSELNVNALLLGDSALYLCASSAGLAGEETQYFGPGTRLLVL.

The rearrangement joins TRBV11-3 to TRBJ2-1; D remains ambiguous. This CDR3 comprises 12 residues. Between the trimmed V and J ends, which lost 3 bases and 5 bases, there was a span of 5 bases. CDR1 and CDR2 from the germline V gene are SGHNT and YENEEA. In nucleotides, the CDR3 is TGTGCCAGCAGCTTCCGAGACAATGAGCAGTTCTTC. It is translated as CASSFRDNEQFF.

V usage is TRBV13 and J usage is TRBJ1-2; 7 bases match TRBD1. Losses at the gene ends were 5 bases for V and 1 base for J; bases not matched to a gene: 13. The CDR3 extends over 17 amino acids. Germline assignment: CDR1 PRHDT and CDR2 FYEKMQ (reference sequence). CDR3 nucleotides: TGTGCCAGCAGCCCAGGGGGTCGTTGGAGCGATAACTATGGCTACACCTTC. Protein sequence: CASSPGGRWSDNYGYTF.

This clone was detected a few times. The chain employs TRBV9 and TRBJ2-7, with TRBD1 matching over 7 bases. Germline CDR1 is SGDLS and CDR2 is YYNGEE. The J segment lost 7 bases and the V segment lost 3 bases, leaving 7 bases of the junction unmatched. This CDR3 region has 13 residues. The CDR3 region is CASSEGALREQYF. CDR3 DNA: TGTGCCAGCAGCGAGGGGGCTTTGCGGGAGCAGTACTTC.